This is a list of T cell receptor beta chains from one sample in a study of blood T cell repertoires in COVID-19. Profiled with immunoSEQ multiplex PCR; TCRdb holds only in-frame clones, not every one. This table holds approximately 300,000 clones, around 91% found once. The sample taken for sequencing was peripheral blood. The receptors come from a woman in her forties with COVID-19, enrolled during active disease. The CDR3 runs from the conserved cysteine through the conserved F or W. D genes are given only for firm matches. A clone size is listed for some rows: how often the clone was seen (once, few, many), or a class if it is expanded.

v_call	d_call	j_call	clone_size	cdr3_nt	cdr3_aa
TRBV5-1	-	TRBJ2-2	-	TGCGCCAGCAGCGTCCTGTCGGGATCATACACCGGGGAGCTGTTTTTT	CASSVLSGSYTGELFF
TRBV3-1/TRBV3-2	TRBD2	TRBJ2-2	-	TGTGCCAGCAGCCGACTAGCGGGAGAGAACACCGGGGAGCTGTTTTTT	CASSRLAGENTGELFF
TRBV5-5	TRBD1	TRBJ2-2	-	TGTGCCAGCAGTCTGCCCCCGACAGGGGGAACGGGGGAGCTGTTTTTT	CASSLPPTGGTGELFF
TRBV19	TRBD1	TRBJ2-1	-	TGTGCCAGTAGTATTCAGGGGGCGTCTTATCATGGGCAGTTCTTC	CASSIQGASYHGQFF
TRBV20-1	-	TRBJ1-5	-	TGCAGTGCTAGTATGACAGGCAATCAGCCCCAGCATTTT	CSASMTGNQPQHF
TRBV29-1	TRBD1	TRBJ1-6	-	TGCAGCGCCCTCACAGGGGTCGAATCGTCACCCCTCCACTTT	CSALTGVESSPLHF
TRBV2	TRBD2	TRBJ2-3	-	TGTGCCAGCAGAGCACTAGCGGGGGGGCTCTCAGATACGCAGTATTTT	CASRALAGGLSDTQYF
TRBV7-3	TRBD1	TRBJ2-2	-	TGTGCCAGCAGCCCCCAGACAGGGGTGGGCACCGGGGAGCTGTTTTTT	CASSPQTGVGTGELFF
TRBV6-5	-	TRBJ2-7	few	TGTGCCAGCAGTCGACCGAAAAGAGGGTCCTACGAGCAGTACTTC	CASSRPKRGSYEQYF
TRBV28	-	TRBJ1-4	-	TGTGCCAGCACCCTCAGTGGGAGGGTTGGGGAAAAACTGTTTTTT	CASTLSGRVGEKLFF
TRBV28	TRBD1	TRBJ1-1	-	TGTGCCAGCAGGATGGACAGGGGAAGGACTGAAGCTTTCTTT	CASRMDRGRTEAFF
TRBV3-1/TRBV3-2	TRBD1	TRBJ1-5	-	TGTGCCAGCAGCCAATCTGGACAGGGTGAAGTCCCCCAGCATTTT	CASSQSGQGEVPQHF
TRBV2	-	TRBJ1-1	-	TGTGCCAGCAGTGAGTACACGAACACTGAAGCTTTCTTT	CASSEYTNTEAFF
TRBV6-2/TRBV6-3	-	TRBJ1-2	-	TGTGCCAGCAGTTACCCCGTCCTTTTGTCGGGCTACACCTTC	CASSYPVLLSGYTF
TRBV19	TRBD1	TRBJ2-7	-	TGTGCCAGTAGGGAGACAGGGGGATTTTATGCCTACGAGCAGTACTTC	CASRETGGFYAYEQYF
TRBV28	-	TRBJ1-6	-	TGTGCCAGCAGTTTCAAGAGCTCCTATAATTCACCCCTCCACTTT	CASSFKSSYNSPLHF
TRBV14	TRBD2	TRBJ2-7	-	TGTGCCAGCAGCCAAGAGGTTCTAGCGGGATACGAGCAGTACTTC	CASSQEVLAGYEQYF
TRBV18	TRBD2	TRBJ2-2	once	TGTGCCAGCTCACCCCTAGCGGGGGGCGAGACCGGGGAGCTGTTTTTT	CASSPLAGGETGELFF
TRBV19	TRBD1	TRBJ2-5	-	TGTGCCAGTAGGGCCGGGACAGGGTTGCCAGAGACCCAGTACTTC	CASRAGTGLPETQYF
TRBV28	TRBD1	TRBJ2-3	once	TGTGCCAGCAGTCCTCTTTCGGGACAGGGGACGCAGTATTTT	CASSPLSGQGTQYF
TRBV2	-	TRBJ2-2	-	TGTGCCAGCAGTGAGAACAGGGTAGAATGGAACACCGGGGAGCTGTTTTTT	CASSENRVEWNTGELFF
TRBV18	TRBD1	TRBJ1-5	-	TGTGCCAGCTCACTCCACCGACAGGGGGAATATCAGCCCCAGCATTTT	CASSLHRQGEYQPQHF
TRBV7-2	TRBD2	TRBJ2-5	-	TGTGCCAGCAGCTTAGGGGCTAGCGGGGGTCAAGAGACCCAGTACTTC	CASSLGASGGQETQYF
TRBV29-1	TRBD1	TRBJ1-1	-	TGCAGCGCAGGGACAGGGATTCGCACTGAAGCTTTCTTT	CSAGTGIRTEAFF
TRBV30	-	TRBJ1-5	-	TGTGCCTGGAGCGCCCTGGGGGGGACCCATCAGCCCCAGCATTTT	CAWSALGGTHQPQHF
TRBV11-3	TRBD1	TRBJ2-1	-	TGTGCCAGCAGCTTAGATCGTAACAGGGGAAGAGAGCAGTTCTTC	CASSLDRNRGREQFF
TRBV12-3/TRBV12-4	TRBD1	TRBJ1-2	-	TGTGCCAGCAGCCGACAGGGCTATGGCTACACCTTC	CASSRQGYGYTF